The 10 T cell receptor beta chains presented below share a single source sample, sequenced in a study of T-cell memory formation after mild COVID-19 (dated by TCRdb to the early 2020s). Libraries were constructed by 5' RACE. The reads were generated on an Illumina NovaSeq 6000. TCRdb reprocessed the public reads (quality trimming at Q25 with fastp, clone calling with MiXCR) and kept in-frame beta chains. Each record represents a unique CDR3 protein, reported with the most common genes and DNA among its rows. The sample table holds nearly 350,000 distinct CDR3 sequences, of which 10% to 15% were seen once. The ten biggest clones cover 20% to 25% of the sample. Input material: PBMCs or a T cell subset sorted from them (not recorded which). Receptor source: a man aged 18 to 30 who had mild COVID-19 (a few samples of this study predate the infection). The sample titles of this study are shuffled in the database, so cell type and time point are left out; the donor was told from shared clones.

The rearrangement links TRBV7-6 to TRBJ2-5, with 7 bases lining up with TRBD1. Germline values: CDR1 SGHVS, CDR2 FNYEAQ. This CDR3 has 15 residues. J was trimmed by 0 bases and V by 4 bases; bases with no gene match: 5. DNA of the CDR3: TGTGCCAGCAGCTCAGCTGGGACAGACCAAGAGACCCAGTACTTC. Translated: CASSSAGTDQETQYF.

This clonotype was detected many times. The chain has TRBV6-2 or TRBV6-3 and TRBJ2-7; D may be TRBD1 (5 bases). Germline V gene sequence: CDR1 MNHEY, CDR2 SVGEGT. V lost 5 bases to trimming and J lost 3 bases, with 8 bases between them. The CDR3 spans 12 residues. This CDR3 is CASSQGDYEQYV. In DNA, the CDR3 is TGTGCCAGCAGTCAAGGGGACTACGAGCAGTACGTC.

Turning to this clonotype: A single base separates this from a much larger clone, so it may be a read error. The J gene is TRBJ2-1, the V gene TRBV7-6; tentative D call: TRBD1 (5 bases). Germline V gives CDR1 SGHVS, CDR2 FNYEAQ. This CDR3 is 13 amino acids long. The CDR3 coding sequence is TGTGCCAGAAGCTTACAGGACGCCAGGGATCGGTTCTTC. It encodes CARSLQDARDRFF.

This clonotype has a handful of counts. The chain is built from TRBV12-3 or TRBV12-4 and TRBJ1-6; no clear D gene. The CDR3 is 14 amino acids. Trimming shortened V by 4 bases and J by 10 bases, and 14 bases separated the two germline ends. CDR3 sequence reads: CASSSDTDWSPLHF. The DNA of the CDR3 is TGTGCCAGCAGTTCCGACACCGATTGGTCACCCCTCCACTTT.

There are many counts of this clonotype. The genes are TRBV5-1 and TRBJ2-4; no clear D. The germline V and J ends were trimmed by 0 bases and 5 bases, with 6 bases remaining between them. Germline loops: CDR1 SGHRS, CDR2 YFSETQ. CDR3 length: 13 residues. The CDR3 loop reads CASSLGNENIQYF. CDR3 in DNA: TGCGCCAGCAGCTTGGGGAATGAAAACATTCAGTACTTC.

The CDR3 DNA sequence: TGTGCCAGCAGCTTTAGCGGGGGAGCGCCCACAGATACGCAGTATTTT. This codes for CASSFSGGAPTDTQYF. This chain links TRBV7-2 with TRBJ2-3; the match to TRBD2 covers 9 bases. The junction had 6 bases not matched to a gene; V was cut back by 3 bases and J by 2 bases. The CDR3 spans 16 residues. Germline V CDR1 and CDR2: SGHTA, FQGNSA. The entire variable domain, with the rest obtained from reference TRBV7-2 and TRBJ2-3, is as follows: GAGVSQSPSNKVTEKGKDVELRCDPISGHTALYWYRQSLGQGLEFLIYFQGNSAPDKSGLPSDRFSAERTGGSVSTLTIQRTQQEDSAVYLCASSFSGGAPTDTQYFGPGTRLTVL.

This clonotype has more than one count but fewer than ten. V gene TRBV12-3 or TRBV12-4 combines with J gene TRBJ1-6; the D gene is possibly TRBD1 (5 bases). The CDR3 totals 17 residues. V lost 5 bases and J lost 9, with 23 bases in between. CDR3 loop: CASSLGTAVGGGSPLHF. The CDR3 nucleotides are TGTGCCAGCAGTCTTGGGACTGCCGTCGGCGGGGGTTCACCCCTCCACTTT.

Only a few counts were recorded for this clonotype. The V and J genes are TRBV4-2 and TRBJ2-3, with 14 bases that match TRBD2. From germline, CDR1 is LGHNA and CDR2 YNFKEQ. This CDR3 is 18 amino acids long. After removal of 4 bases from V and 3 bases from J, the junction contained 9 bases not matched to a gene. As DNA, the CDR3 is TGTGCCAGCAGCCTCAGGTCGGGACTAGCGGGGGATACAGATACGCAGTATTTT. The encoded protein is CASSLRSGLAGDTDTQYF.

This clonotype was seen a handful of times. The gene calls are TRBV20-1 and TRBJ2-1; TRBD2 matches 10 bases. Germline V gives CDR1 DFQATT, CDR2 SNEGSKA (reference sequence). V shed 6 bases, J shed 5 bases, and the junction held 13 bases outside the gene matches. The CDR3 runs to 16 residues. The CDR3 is CSALSAGGPGNNEQFF. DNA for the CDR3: TGCAGTGCCCTCTCAGCGGGGGGGCCGGGAAACAATGAGCAGTTCTTC.

DNA of the CDR3: TGTGCCAGCAGCCAAGTACACGCCCCGGACCCAGGCCAATCGGGGGAGCTGTTTTTT. Its translation is CASSQVHAPDPGQSGELFF. This chain links TRBV3-1 with TRBJ2-2; D is unresolved. Looked up from germline, CDR1 is LGHDT and CDR2 is YNNKEL (reference sequence). Trimming took 1 base from V and 8 from J, leaving 26 bases between them. CDR3 size: 19 residues.